The clone carrying this T cell receptor (beta chain) was observed at least ten times. Its antigen is still unknown. Amplified TCR beta CDR3 regions came from RNA transcripts. Using the HTBI primer set, a first-round RT-PCR was run on the TCR CDR3. TCRdb fed the multiplex PCR reads into MiXCR, producing one record per CDR3 protein. Seen here are approximately 400,000 distinct CDR3 sequences, approximately 17% observed once, and the top ten hold roughly two fifths. These data come from a study of T cells in Graves' hyperthyroidism and ophthalmopathy. Study-wide background: Initial diagnosis, before any treatment, was when peripheral blood was collected. Points from the study as a whole: Among thyroid clonotypes expanded above 0.001, most also appeared in blood.

Germline V CDR1 and CDR2: MDHEN, SYDVKM. V lost 4 bases to trimming and J lost 4 bases; unmatched junction nucleotides: 13. CDR3 size: 17 residues. The study included ophthalmopathy patients with Clinical Activity Score at least 3, NOSPECS grade at least 4 and duration under 3 months. The study based diagnoses on clinical symptoms, serum thyroxine and TRAb, thyroid ultrasound and orbital computed tomography. The sequence was collected from a man younger than 35 with Graves' ophthalmopathy. The chain joins TRBV28 to TRBJ2-7; 10 bases match TRBD1. Sequencing was carried out using blood. The DNA for the CDR3 is TGTGCCAGCAGTTCGGGGCCCTACGGGACAGGGGCGTACGAGCAGTACTTC. Its translation is CASSSGPYGTGAYEQYF.